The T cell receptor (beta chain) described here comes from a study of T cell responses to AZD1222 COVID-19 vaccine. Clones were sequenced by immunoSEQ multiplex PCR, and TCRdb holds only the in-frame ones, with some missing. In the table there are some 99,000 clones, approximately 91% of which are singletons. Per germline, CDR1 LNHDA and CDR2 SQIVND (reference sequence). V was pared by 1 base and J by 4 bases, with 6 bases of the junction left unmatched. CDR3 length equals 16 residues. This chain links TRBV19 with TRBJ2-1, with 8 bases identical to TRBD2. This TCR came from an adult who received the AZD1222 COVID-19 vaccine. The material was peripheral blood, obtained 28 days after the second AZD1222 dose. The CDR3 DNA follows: TGTGCCAGTAGTATAGTAGCGGGGAGGGAGTACAATGAGCAGTTCTTC. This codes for CASSIVAGREYNEQFF.